The T cell receptor beta chain described here comes from a study of T-cell reconstitution after alpha-beta-depleted transplantation in children. Overall study results and limits: High day-60 TCRbeta diversity in some patients came from surviving recipient T cells and thymic progenitors. The study reportedly traced alpha-beta T cells about two months after transplant to several hundred expanded graft clones. Most T-cell counts and diversity one year after the transplant came from T cells that were newly produced.

Researchers prepared the TCRbeta library using unique molecular identifiers, the study reports. Each CDR3 protein is one row after TCRdb ran MiXCR on the PCR reads. This repertoire shows some 120,000 distinct CDR3 sequences, 20% to 25% found once; its top ten account for 10% to 13%. The length of the CDR3 is 17 residues. The V gene lost 7 bases and the J gene lost 1 base, with 25 bases spanning the gap. The V gene's germline CDR1 is DFQATT and CDR2 SNEGSKA (reference sequence). Remarks on this clonotype: The target antigen is unknown.

The sequencing used PBMCs, mostly from graft donor cells, collected 180 days after TCRalphabeta/CD19-depleted stem cell transplant. The TCR originated in a male patient aged 2-9 years who had a stem cell transplant for chronic granulomatous disease, so the T cells may come from the graft donor. This sequence joins TRBV20-1 and TRBJ2-5; weak D call: TRBD1 (6 bases). CDR3 amino acids: CSVWVQGMGTSQETQYF. Written as DNA, the CDR3 is TGCAGTGTTTGGGTCCAGGGGATGGGGACGAGCCAAGAGACCCAGTACTTC.